The rows below give T cell receptor beta chains drawn from one sample of a study of control samples from healthy donors and cancer patients. Data came from immunoSEQ multiplex PCR; TCRdb stores just in-frame clones and leaves some out. The data show tens of thousands of clones, roughly 87% seen once. The sequenced sample consisted of blood. The receptors were gathered from a woman between 45 and 60 years old in good health. CDR3s include the opening cysteine and the closing phenylalanine or tryptophan. A D gene is named only where the DNA matches it firmly. A row's size may be missing; if present it is once, few, many or a size class.

j_call | clone_size | d_call | v_call | cdr3_length | cdr3_nt | cdr3_aa
TRBJ1-2 | - | - | TRBV6-1 | 15 | TGTGCCAGCAGTGAAGCGTGGACGGGGAACTATGGCTACACCTTC | CASSEAWTGNYGYTF
TRBJ2-7 | - | - | TRBV27 | 16 | TGTGCCAGCAGTTTAAACTCCGGGGTAGAGGTCGGCGAGCAGTACTTC | CASSLNSGVEVGEQYF
TRBJ1-2 | - | - | TRBV28 | 14 | TGTGCCAGCAGTTCCCCGGGCAGCAACTATGGCTACACCTTC | CASSSPGSNYGYTF
TRBJ2-3 | few | TRBD1 | TRBV29-1 | 14 | TGCAGCGTAAGCCGGGACAGGGGGACAGATACGCAGTATTTT | CSVSRDRGTDTQYF
TRBJ2-6 | - | - | TRBV9 | 14 | TGTGCCAGCAGCGTTAGGGGTGGGGCCAACGTCCTGACTTTC | CASSVRGGANVLTF
TRBJ1-1 | once | - | TRBV7-9 | 11 | TGTGCCAGCAGCCCGTGGACAGTTCCTTTCTTT | CASSPWTVPFF
TRBJ1-5 | - | - | TRBV19 | 12 | TGTGCCAGTAGTGGCAGGGATCAGCCCCAGCATTTT | CASSGRDQPQHF
TRBJ2-7 | - | - | TRBV4-2 | 14 | TGTGCCAGCAGCCAAGGACTAGAGAACTACGAGCAGTACTTC | CASSQGLENYEQYF
TRBJ1-5 | - | TRBD1 | TRBV5-5 | 17 | TGTGCCAGCACTCCCCAATTGGGGGACAGGGTGTCTCAGCCCCAGCATTTT | CASTPQLGDRVSQPQHF
TRBJ2-7 | - | TRBD1 | TRBV28 | 13 | TGTGCCAGCATCGCCAGACAGGGTGGAGAGCAGTACTTC | CASIARQGGEQYF
TRBJ2-6 | many | - | TRBV27 | 14 | TGTGCCAGCAGCCTGACCTCTGGGGCCAACGTCCTGACTTTC | CASSLTSGANVLTF
TRBJ2-2 | - | TRBD2 | TRBV7-9 | 14 | TGTGCCAGCAGCTGGACTAGCGGCACCGGGGAGCTGTTTTTT | CASSWTSGTGELFF
TRBJ2-7 | - | - | TRBV5-1 | 14 | TGCGCCAGCAGCCCCGATCTGGGGCCCTACGAGCAGTACTTC | CASSPDLGPYEQYF
TRBJ2-4 | - | - | TRBV27 | 15 | TGTGCCAGCAGTCCCAACCCGGGACGGATAAACATTCAGTACTTC | CASSPNPGRINIQYF
TRBJ1-1 | - | TRBD1 | TRBV28 | 15 | TGTGCCAGCAGTTCGCCGGGACAGGGACCCCCTGAAGCTTTCTTT | CASSSPGQGPPEAFF
TRBJ2-3 | - | TRBD2 | TRBV25-1 | 17 | TGTGCCAGCAGTGATCCAAGCGGGAGGGCCAAGTGGGATACGCAGTATTTT | CASSDPSGRAKWDTQYF
TRBJ2-1 | - | TRBD2 | TRBV6-6 | 16 | TGTGCCAGCAGTTACTCGACCAGCGGGGGGGGCAATGAGCAGTTCTTC | CASSYSTSGGGNEQFF
TRBJ2-7 | - | - | TRBV18 | 12 | TGTGCCAGCTCACCTCAGGGAATTGAGCAGTACTTC | CASSPQGIEQYF
TRBJ1-1 | - | TRBD1 | TRBV10-3 | 14 | TGTGCCATCACCTCGACAGGGGGGAACACTGAAGCTTTCTTT | CAITSTGGNTEAFF
TRBJ2-5 | - | - | TRBV5-4 | 12 | TGTGCCAGCAGCCGGGACCAAGAGACCCAGTACTTC | CASSRDQETQYF
TRBJ2-7 | - | - | TRBV6-6 | 13 | TGTGCCAGCTCTCAGGGGTCCTCCTACGAGCAGTACTTC | CASSQGSSYEQYF
TRBJ1-6 | - | TRBD1 | TRBV9 | 15 | TGTGCCAGCAGCGTAGGGGGGGGACAGTTGTCACCCCTCCACTTT | CASSVGGGQLSPLHF
TRBJ2-5 | - | - | TRBV11-3 | 14 | TGTGCCAGCAGCTTAGGTGGACAGCAAGAGACCCAGTACTTC | CASSLGGQQETQYF
TRBJ1-5 | once | - | TRBV15 | 15 | TGTGCCACCAGCAGAGACAGAAGGGGCAATCAGCCCCAGCATTTT | CATSRDRRGNQPQHF
TRBJ2-2 | once | - | TRBV19 | 14 | TGTGCCAGTAGTAGCGGGGTGAACACCGGGGAGCTGTTTTTT | CASSSGVNTGELFF
TRBJ1-3 | - | TRBD1 | TRBV5-1 | 15 | TGCGCCAGCAGCTTGGAGGGGGCCTCTGGAAACACCATATATTTT | CASSLEGASGNTIYF
TRBJ1-1 | - | - | TRBV6-4 | 13 | TGTGCCAGCAGTCGGACGGGAGGGACTGAAGCTTTCTTT | CASSRTGGTEAFF
TRBJ1-1 | - | - | TRBV11-3 | 13 | TGTGCCAGCAGCTTAGACGGGAAACACCCTGCTTTCTTT | CASSLDGKHPAFF
TRBJ1-2 | - | - | TRBV7-9 | 13 | TGTGCCAGCAGCCCTACCCCACAGGGTGGCTACACCTTC | CASSPTPQGGYTF
TRBJ2-7 | few | TRBD2 | TRBV7-9 | 15 | TGTGCCAGCAGCTTAGTTCTCGGGACTAACTACGAGCAGTACTTC | CASSLVLGTNYEQYF
TRBJ1-1 | - | - | TRBV3-1/TRBV3-2 | 13 | TGTGCCAGCAGTAGGATCGGTAACACTGAAGCTTTCTTT | CASSRIGNTEAFF
TRBJ2-2 | - | - | TRBV30 | 13 | TGTGCCTGGAGTGTACGAATAGCCGTCGAGCTGTTTTTT | CAWSVRIAVELFF
TRBJ2-5 | few | - | TRBV9 | 12 | TGTGCCAGCAGCGTAGACAAAGGGACCCAGTACTTC | CASSVDKGTQYF